The present entry profiles one TCR beta chain with its context. The data were taken from a study of blood T cell repertoires in COVID-19. Study overall: Sites across the United States, Italy and Spain contributed samples from acute and convalescent COVID-19. PBMCs, B-cell-depleted T cells, or T cells provided the cDNA or gDNA that made up the material.

This table comes from immunoSEQ multiplex PCR, and its TCRdb copy is limited to in-frame clones, with some not included. This repertoire shows approximately 130,000 clones, around three quarters found once; its top ten account for roughly 2.2%. Sample: peripheral blood. This receptor was obtained from a woman between 65 and 79 years old with acute or convalescent COVID-19.

CDR3 sequence reads: CASSQGGVYTDTQYF. Written as DNA, the CDR3 is TGCGCCAGCAGCCAAGGGGGGGTCTACACAGATACGCAGTATTTT. The chain joins TRBV4-1 to TRBJ2-3; a possible D gene is TRBD2 (6 bases). Trimming stripped 1 base from V and 2 bases from J, with 10 bases between. Germline V lookup: CDR1 MGHRA, CDR2 YSYEKL. The CDR3 is made up of 15 amino acids.